These 16 T cell receptor beta chains came from one sample sequenced in a study of T cell responses to AZD1222 COVID-19 vaccine. Method: immunoSEQ multiplex PCR; TCRdb's copy keeps in-frame clones and lacks some. The table includes 150,000 to 170,000 clones, approximately 90% detected once. Sequenced material: peripheral blood, taken on day 0 of AZD1222 vaccination. These receptors all come from an adult in good health.

This chain uses TRBV6-5 with TRBJ2-7; tentatively, D is TRBD2 (5 bases). The germline V gene encodes CDR1 MNHEY and CDR2 SVGAGI. The ends were cut back, 7 bases at V and 5 bases at J, with 18 bases in the middle. The length of the CDR3 is 14 residues. The DNA of the CDR3 is TGTGCCAGCACCCAAGGCCCCCGAGGGAACGAGCAGTACTTC. Amino acid sequence: CASTQGPRGNEQYF.

The chain employs TRBV4-3 and TRBJ2-1; tentatively, D is TRBD1 (6 bases). The length of the CDR3 is 14 residues. Trimming stripped 0 bases from V and 7 bases from J, with 10 bases between. The V gene's germline CDR1 is LGHNA and CDR2 YSLEER. The CDR3 spells CASSQEGHSNEQFF. CDR3 DNA: TGCGCCAGCAGCCAAGAGGGACACTCGAATGAGCAGTTCTTC.

J is TRBJ2-7 and V is TRBV2, with 9 bases that match TRBD1. This CDR3 has 15 amino acids. Germline assignment: CDR1 SNHLY and CDR2 FYNNEI. V lost 5 bases, J lost 2 bases, and 7 bases stayed unmatched. Written as DNA, the CDR3 is TGTGCCAGCAGTCGGGACAGGGTTCTTACCTACGAGCAGTACTTC. Residues: CASSRDRVLTYEQYF.

The CDR3 loop reads CASSYRRQGDEQFF. The CDR3 DNA sequence: TGTGCCAGCAGTTACCGGAGACAGGGCGATGAGCAGTTCTTC. V and J are TRBV6-2 or TRBV6-3 and TRBJ2-1; 7 positions match TRBD1. Germline assignment: CDR1 MNHEY and CDR2 SVGEGT. J lost 8 bases, V lost 2 bases, and 6 bases had no gene match. This CDR3 contains 14 residues.

The rearrangement joins TRBV29-1 to TRBJ2-3; possibly TRBD2 for D (6 bases). Germline V lookup: CDR1 SQVTM, CDR2 ANQGSEA. This CDR3 has 15 residues. V shed 5 bases and J shed 4 bases, with 19 bases lying between them. CDR3 sequence: CSVKSGSLAADTQYF. As DNA, the CDR3 is TGCAGCGTTAAATCGGGTTCACTAGCTGCAGATACGCAGTATTTT.

This chain joins TRBV7-6 and TRBJ1-4; 10 bases are shared with TRBD1. The germline CDR1 and CDR2 sequences are SGHVS and FNYEAQ. V dropped 5 bases and J dropped 3; count of bases not matched to a gene: 6. CDR3 size: 16 residues. The CDR3 coding sequence is TGTGCCAGCAGCCCCAGGACAGGGGGTCCTAATGAAAAACTGTTTTTT. This codes for CASSPRTGGPNEKLFF.

This clone occurred once. The chain has TRBV19 and TRBJ2-3; 9 bases map to TRBD1. V gave up 5 bases and J gave up 3 bases; unmatched junction bases: 9. This CDR3 has 16 amino acids. Germline V gene lookup returns CDR1 LNHDA and CDR2 SQIVND (reference sequence). The CDR3 bases are TGTGCCAGTAGTTCTTCTGGGACAGGGACAACAGATACGCAGTATTTT. This sequence encodes CASSSSGTGTTDTQYF.

The V call is TRBV28, the J call TRBJ1-1; D ambiguous. Germline assignment: CDR1 MDHEN and CDR2 SYDVKM. The V end lost 5 bases, the J end lost 1 base, and 14 bases lay between the germline ends. CDR3 length equals 15 residues. The chain's CDR3 is CASSPGGRRNTEAFF. CDR3 DNA sequence: TGTGCCAGCAGTCCCGGCGGGAGGCGGAACACTGAAGCTTTCTTT.

This clone was picked up one time. The CDR3 DNA reads as TGTGCCAGCTCACCACCGGGGGTAGAATACGAGCAGTACTTC. Residues: CASSPPGVEYEQYF. This chain connects TRBV18 to TRBJ2-7; perhaps D is TRBD1 or TRBD2 (5 bases each). CDR1 is KGHSH and CDR2 is LQKENI in the germline V gene. The CDR3 has 14 residues. The V gene lost 0 bases and the J gene lost 4 bases, with 10 bases spanning the gap.

This rearrangement joins TRBV13 to TRBJ2-1; D unclear. CDR1 and CDR2 (germline): PRHDT, FYEKMQ (reference sequence). Trimming stripped 1 base from V and 8 bases from J, with 12 bases between. CDR3 length: 14 amino acids. The CDR3 sequence: CASSLADPVHEQFF. For the CDR3, the DNA is TGTGCCAGCAGCTTAGCGGATCCGGTCCATGAGCAGTTCTTC.

This rearrangement joins TRBV9 to TRBJ1-2; D gene unclear. The germline V gene encodes CDR1 SGDLS and CDR2 YYNGEE. Trimming pared 4 bases from V and 2 bases from J, leaving 12 bases between. This CDR3 comprises 14 residues. The CDR3 spells CASSPNNGNYGYTF. DNA for the CDR3: TGTGCCAGCAGCCCCAACAACGGGAACTATGGCTACACCTTC.

A few counts support this clone. This chain connects TRBV21-1 to TRBJ1-5; TRBD1, the table's D call, lacks a check against the DNA. TRBV21-1 is tagged as a pseudogene. The CDR3 has 16 amino acids. CDR3 region: CASSKGVGQGHQPQHF. For the CDR3, the DNA is TGTGCCAGCAGCAAAGGCGTGGGGCAGGGGCATCAGCCCCAGCATTTT.

The chain is built from TRBV19 and TRBJ2-2; 7 nucleotides align to TRBD1. V shed 8 bases, J shed 1 base, and the junction held 10 bases outside the gene matches. The CDR3 runs 16 residues. The germline gives CDR1 LNHDA, CDR2 SQIVND (reference sequence). DNA of the CDR3: TGTGCCAGTGCGAGACAGGGAGTAATGAACACCGGGGAGCTGTTTTTT. Encoded protein: CASARQGVMNTGELFF.

V is TRBV18 and J is TRBJ2-7; no clear D. Germline loops: CDR1 KGHSH, CDR2 LQKENI. This CDR3 has 12 residues. Trimming left V 6 bases short and J 3 bases short, with 9 bases between. In DNA, the CDR3 is TGTGCCAGCTCTCCTAACCTCTACGAGCAGTACTTC. Its protein is CASSPNLYEQYF.

The V call is TRBV4-2, the J call TRBJ1-1; D not resolved. Germline CDR1 is LGHNA and CDR2 is YNFKEQ. This CDR3 spans 15 amino acids. The V end lost 4 bases, the J end lost 4 bases, and 16 bases lay between the germline ends. The CDR3: CASSPAGSRVTEAFF. The CDR3 region has the DNA TGTGCCAGCAGCCCAGCGGGTTCAAGGGTCACTGAAGCTTTCTTT.

The CDR3 is CASSVSSGQGTEAFF. CDR3 DNA sequence: TGTGCCAGCAGCGTTAGTTCGGGACAGGGAACTGAAGCTTTCTTT. The chain joins TRBV6-5 to TRBJ1-1; 9 nucleotides agree with TRBD1. The junction had 10 bases not matched to a gene; V was cut back by 6 bases and J by 5 bases. The CDR3 has 15 amino acids. CDR1 and CDR2 from the germline V gene are MNHEY and SVGAGI.